This passage covers 4 T cell receptor beta chains from one sample sequenced in a study of identical twins (dated by TCRdb to 2016 to 2018). Library method: 5' RACE. Data came from an Illumina HiSeq 2000. The raw public reads went through TCRdb reprocessing: fastp at Q25, MiXCR clone calling, in-frame beta chains kept. Identical CDR3 proteins give one entry, which carries the most common genes and DNA. This sample holds some 730,000 distinct CDR3 sequences; about 20% were observed only once. The ten biggest clones cover about 12% of the sample. In addition, the sample was reused for a study of T cells expressing NK-cell markers.

Material for sequencing was PBMCs. The receptor set was obtained from a woman aged 18-35 years in good health.

The table lists this clonotype with many counts. The chain has TRBV29-1 and TRBJ1-2; a weak D match, TRBD1 (6 bases). The CDR3 contains 15 residues. V was cut by 1 base and J by 3 bases, with 15 bases left in between. Germline-derived CDR1 and CDR2 are SQVTM and ANQGSEA. Here the CDR3 reads CSVEGQKDSYYGYTF. In DNA form, the CDR3 reads TGCAGCGTTGAAGGCCAGAAGGACAGCTACTATGGCTACACCTTC.

V gene TRBV15 combines with J gene TRBJ2-3; possibly TRBD1 for D (5 bases). Germline V lookup: CDR1 LNHNV, CDR2 YYDKDF (reference sequence). There are 14 residues in the CDR3. With 6 bases removed from V and 1 base from J, the gap between germline ends came to 11 bases. The CDR3 spells CATRQGWGTDTQYF. The CDR3 DNA is TGTGCCACCAGGCAGGGATGGGGCACAGATACGCAGTATTTT.

This clonotype was seen only a few times. The chain recombines TRBV4-3 with TRBJ2-7, with TRBD2 matching over 9 bases. CDR1 and CDR2 from the germline V gene are LGHNA and YSLEER. Trimming removed 4 bases from V and 0 bases from J; junction bases left unmatched: 10. This CDR3 comprises 17 residues. The CDR3: CASSPAGGLGGSYEQYF. The CDR3 nucleotides are TGCGCCAGCAGCCCGGCGGGAGGGCTTGGGGGCTCCTACGAGCAGTACTTC.

This clonotype was detected ten times or more. The chain links TRBV12-3 or TRBV12-4 to TRBJ1-5; D is unclear. Trimming pared 1 base from V and 15 bases from J, leaving 10 bases between. This CDR3 spans 11 amino acids. CDR3: CASSLGSGWHF. CDR3 in DNA: TGTGCCAGCAGTTTAGGATCGGGGTGGCATTTT.